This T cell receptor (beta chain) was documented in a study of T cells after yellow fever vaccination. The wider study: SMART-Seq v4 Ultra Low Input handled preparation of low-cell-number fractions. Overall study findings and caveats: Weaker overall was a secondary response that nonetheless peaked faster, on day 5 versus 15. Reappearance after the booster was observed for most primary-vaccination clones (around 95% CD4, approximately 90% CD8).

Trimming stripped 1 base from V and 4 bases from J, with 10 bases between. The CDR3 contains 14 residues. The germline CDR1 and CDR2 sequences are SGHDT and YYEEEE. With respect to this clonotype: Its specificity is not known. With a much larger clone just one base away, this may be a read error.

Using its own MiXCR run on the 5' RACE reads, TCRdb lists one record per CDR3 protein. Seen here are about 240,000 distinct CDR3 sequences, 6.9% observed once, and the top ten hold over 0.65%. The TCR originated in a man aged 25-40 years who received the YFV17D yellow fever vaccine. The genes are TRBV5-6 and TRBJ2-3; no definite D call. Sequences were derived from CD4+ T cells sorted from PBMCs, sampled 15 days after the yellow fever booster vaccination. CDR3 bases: TGTGCCAGCAGCTTGAAAGGGCACTCAGATACGCAGTATTTT. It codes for CASSLKGHSDTQYF.